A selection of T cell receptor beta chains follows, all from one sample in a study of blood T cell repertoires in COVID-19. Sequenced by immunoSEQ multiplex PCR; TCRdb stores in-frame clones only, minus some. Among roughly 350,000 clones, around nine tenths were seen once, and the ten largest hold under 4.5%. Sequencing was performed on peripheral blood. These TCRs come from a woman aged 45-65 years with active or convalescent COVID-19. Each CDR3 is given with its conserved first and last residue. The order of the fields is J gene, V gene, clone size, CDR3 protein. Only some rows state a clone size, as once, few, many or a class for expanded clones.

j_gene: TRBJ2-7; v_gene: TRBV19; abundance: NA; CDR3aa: CASSIGHSAYGYEQYF
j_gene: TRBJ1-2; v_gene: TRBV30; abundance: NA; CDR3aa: CAWVSLPGDGYTF
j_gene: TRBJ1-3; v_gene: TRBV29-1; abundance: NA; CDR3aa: CSVEGGQGRGNTIYF
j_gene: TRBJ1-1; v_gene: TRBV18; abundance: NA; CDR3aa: CASSREDLEAFF
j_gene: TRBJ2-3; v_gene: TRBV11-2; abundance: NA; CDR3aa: CASSLVPRESTDTQYF
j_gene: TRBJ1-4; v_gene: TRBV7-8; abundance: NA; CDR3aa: CASSRRDRGALNEKLFF
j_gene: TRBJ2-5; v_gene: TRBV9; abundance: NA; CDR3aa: CASSVGGRETQYF
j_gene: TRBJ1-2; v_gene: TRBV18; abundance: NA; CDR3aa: CASSGQGDYGYTF
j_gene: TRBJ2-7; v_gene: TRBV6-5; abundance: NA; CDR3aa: CASSYSASGLYEQYF
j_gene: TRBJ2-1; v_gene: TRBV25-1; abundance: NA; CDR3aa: CASTTGGSYNEQFF
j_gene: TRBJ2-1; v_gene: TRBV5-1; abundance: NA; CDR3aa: CASSQGQYNEQFF
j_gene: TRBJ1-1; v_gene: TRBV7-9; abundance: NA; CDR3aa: CASSLSQGISSEAFF
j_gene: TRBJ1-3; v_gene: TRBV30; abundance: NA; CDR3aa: CAWSLRDRLFSGNTIYF
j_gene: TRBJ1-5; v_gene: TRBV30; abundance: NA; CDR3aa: CAWGRGQGGSQPQHF
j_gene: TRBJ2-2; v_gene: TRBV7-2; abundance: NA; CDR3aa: CASSSSSGRVTGELFF
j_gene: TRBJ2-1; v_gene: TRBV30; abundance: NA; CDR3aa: CAWSRGQGNNEQFF
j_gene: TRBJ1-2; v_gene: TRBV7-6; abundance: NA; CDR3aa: CASSFGTGTGYTF
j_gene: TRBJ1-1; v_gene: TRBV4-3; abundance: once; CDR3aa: CASSQDRGTGGHGAYSTEAFF
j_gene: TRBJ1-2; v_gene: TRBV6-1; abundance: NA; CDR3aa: CASSEAPGQGWDGYTF
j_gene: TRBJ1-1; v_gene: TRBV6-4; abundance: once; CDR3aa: CASSVEGFSTEAFF
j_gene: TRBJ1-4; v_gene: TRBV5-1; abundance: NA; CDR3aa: CASSLGQGSEKLFF
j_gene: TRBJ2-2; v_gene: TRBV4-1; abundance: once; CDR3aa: CASSQETYRVAGELFF
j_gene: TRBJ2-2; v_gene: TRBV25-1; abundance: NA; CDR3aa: CASSVDNTGELFF
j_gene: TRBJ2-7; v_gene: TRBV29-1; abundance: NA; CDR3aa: CSVDGDRGPNEQYF
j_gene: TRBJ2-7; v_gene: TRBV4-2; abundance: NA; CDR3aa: CASSQHGTSPPTYEQYF
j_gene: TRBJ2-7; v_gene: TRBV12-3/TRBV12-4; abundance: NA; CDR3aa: CASKKTGTYEQYF
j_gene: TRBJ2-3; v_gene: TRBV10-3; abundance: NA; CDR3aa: CAISESTRSTDTQYF
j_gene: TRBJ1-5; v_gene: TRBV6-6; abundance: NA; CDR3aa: CASSYRGDGNQPQHF
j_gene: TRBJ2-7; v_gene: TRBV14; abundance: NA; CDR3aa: CASSRTPYEQYF
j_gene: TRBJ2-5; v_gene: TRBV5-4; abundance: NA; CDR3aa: CASSLERVQETQYF
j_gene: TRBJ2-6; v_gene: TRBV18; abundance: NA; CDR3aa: CASSVGTSGTGANVLTF
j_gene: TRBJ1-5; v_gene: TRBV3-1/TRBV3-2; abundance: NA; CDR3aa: CASSAGRQRNQPQHF
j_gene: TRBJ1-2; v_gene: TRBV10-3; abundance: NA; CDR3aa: CAISEGGTGGYGYTF
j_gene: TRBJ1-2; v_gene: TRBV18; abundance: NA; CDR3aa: CASSPPSGHIRGYGCTF
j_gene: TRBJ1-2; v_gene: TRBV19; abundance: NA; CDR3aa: CASSRDREDYGYTF
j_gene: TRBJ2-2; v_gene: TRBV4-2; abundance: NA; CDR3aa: CASSQDPAGKTNTGELFF
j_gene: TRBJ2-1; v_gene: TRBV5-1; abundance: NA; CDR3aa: CASSLGGDEQFF
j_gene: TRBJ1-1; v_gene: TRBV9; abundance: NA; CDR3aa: CASSVVDRNTEAFF
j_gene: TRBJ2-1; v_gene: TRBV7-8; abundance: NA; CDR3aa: CASSLAGGPYEQFF
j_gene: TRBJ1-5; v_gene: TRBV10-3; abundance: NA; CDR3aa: CAISEPDQPQHF
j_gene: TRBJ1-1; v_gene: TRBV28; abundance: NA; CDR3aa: CASRPPTDSTEAFF
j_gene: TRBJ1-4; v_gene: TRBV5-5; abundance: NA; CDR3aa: CASSLGSGGSTNEKLFF